This entry features one T cell receptor beta chain sequence. What it binds is unknown. The data originate from a study of T cell responses to AZD1222 COVID-19 vaccine. The data were produced by immunoSEQ multiplex PCR, yet TCRdb's version contains in-frame clones alone and is incomplete. The profile shows tens of thousands of clones, 80% to 90% of them singletons. V lost 1 base, J lost 8 bases, and 11 bases lay in between. Germline V gene data show CDR1 as SGHDN and CDR2 as FVKESK. There are 13 residues in the CDR3. Study observations and caveats: Baseline seropositivity occurred in only six AZD1222 recipients. Donors, mostly white British, included more females; clonal diversity was possibly underestimated.

This receptor was obtained from an adult in good health. Sequenced here: peripheral blood, sampled on day 0 of AZD1222 vaccination. The J gene is TRBJ1-2, the V gene TRBV14; D is uncertain. CDR3 protein: CASSQVAEGGYTF. The CDR3 nucleotides are TGTGCCAGCAGCCAAGTTGCCGAGGGAGGCTACACCTTC. Complete variable domain (other parts from reference TRBV14 and TRBJ1-2): EAGVTQFPSHSVIEKGQTVTLRCDPISGHDNLYWYRRVMGKEIKFLLHFVKESKQDESGMPNNRFLAERTGGTYSTLKVQPAELEDSGVYFCASSQVAEGGYTFGSGTRLTVV.